The present T cell receptor (beta chain) was sequenced within a study of T-cell memory formation after mild COVID-19. TCRdb analysed the 5' RACE reads with MiXCR anew, one entry per CDR3 protein. The sample yields under 450,000 distinct CDR3 sequences, under 25% seen once. Germline V lookup: CDR1 SEHNR, CDR2 FQNEAQ (reference sequence). The germline V and J ends were trimmed by 6 bases and 6 bases, with 21 bases remaining between them. The CDR3 has 15 residues. This clonotype was sampled from a man aged 18-30 years who had mild COVID-19 (a few samples of this study predate the infection). Cell type and time point are not known. Sequencing used PBMCs or a T cell subset sorted from them (not recorded which). The chain has TRBV7-9 and TRBJ2-7; D might be TRBD1 (6 bases). The DNA for the CDR3 is TGTGCCAGCAGTTCTTCCGGGGACAACACCCGCGAGCAGTACTTC. Translated: CASSSSGDNTREQYF.